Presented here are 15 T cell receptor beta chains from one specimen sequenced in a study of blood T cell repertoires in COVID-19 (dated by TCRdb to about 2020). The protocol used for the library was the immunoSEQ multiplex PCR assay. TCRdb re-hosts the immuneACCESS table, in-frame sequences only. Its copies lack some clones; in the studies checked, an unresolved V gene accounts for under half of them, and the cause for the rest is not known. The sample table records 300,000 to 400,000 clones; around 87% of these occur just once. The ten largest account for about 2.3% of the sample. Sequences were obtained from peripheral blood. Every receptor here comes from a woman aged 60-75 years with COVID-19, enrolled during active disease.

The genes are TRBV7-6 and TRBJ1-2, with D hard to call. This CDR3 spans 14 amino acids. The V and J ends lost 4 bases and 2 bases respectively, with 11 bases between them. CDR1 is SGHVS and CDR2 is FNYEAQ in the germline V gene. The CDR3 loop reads CASSSIPQNYGYTF. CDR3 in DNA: TGTGCCAGCAGCTCGATCCCCCAGAACTATGGCTACACCTTC.

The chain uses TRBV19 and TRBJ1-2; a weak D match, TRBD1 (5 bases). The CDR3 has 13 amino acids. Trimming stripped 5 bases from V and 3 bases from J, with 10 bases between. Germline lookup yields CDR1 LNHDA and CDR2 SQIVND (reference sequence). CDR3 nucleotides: TGTGCCAGTAGTCAGGGTCGGGACTATGGCTACACCTTC. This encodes CASSQGRDYGYTF.

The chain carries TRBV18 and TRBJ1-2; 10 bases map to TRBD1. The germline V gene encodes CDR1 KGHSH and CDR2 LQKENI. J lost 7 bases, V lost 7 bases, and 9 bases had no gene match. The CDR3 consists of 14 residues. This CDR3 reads CASFPGQGLSGYTF. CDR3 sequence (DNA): TGTGCCAGCTTCCCGGGACAGGGGTTAAGTGGCTACACCTTC.

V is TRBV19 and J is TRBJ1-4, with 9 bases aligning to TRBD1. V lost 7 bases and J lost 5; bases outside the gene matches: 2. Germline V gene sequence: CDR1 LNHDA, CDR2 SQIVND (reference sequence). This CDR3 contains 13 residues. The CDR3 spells CASTGQGNEKLFF. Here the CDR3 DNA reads TGTGCCAGTACGGGACAGGGCAATGAAAAACTGTTTTTT.

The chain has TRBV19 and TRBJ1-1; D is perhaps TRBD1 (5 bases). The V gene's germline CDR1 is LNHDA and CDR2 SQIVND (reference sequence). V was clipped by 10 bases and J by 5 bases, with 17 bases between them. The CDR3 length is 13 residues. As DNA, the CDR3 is TGTGCCACAAAACCGGGGGGTCGGACTGAAGCTTTCTTT. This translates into CATKPGGRTEAFF.

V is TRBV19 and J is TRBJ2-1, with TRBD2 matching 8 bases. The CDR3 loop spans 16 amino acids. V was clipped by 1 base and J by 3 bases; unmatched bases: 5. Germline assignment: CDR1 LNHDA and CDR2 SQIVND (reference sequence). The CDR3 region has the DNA TGTGCCAGTAGTATAGCAGGGCGGGGGGTCTACAATGAGCAGTTCTTC. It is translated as CASSIAGRGVYNEQFF.

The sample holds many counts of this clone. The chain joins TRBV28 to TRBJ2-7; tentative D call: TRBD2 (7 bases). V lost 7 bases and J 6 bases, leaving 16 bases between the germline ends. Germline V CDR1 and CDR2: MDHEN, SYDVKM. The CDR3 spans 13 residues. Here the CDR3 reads CASILAGAGEQYF. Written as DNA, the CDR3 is TGTGCCAGCATCCTCGCGGGGGCTGGCGAGCAGTACTTC.

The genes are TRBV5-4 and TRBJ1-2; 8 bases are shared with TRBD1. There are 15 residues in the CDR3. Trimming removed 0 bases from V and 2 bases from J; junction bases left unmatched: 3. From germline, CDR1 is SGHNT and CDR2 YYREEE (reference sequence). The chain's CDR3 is CASSLGDRSNYGYTF. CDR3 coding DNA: TGTGCCAGCAGCTTGGGGGACAGGTCGAACTATGGCTACACCTTC.

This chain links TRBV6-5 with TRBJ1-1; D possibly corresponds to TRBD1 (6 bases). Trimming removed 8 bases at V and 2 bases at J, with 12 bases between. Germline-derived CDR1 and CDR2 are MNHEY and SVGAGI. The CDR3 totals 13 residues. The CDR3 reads CASSWTVNTEAFF. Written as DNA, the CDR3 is TGTGCCAGCTCCTGGACAGTTAACACTGAAGCTTTCTTT.

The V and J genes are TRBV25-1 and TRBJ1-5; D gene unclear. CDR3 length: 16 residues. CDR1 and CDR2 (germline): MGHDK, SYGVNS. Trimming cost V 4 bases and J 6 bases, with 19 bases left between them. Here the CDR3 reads CASSGGLGGLGQPQHF. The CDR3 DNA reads TGTGCCAGCAGTGGAGGCCTGGGAGGGCTAGGTCAGCCCCAGCATTTT.

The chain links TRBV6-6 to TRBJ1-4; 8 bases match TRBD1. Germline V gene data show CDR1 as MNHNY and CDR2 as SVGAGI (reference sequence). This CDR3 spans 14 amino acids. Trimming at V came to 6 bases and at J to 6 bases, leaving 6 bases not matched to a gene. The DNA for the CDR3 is TGTGCCAGCAGGAACAGGGGGTTTTATGAAAAACTGTTTTTT. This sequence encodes CASRNRGFYEKLFF.

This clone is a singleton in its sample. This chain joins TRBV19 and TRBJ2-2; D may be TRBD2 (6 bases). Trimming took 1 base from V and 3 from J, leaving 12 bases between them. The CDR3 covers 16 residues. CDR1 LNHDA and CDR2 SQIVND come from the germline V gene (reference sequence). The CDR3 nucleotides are TGTGCCAGTAGTATAGGCGGGGTGGAGGACACCGGGGAGCTGTTTTTT. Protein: CASSIGGVEDTGELFF. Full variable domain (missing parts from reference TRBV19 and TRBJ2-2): DGGITQSPKYLFRKEGQNVTLSCEQNLNHDAMYWYRQDPGQGLRLIYYSQIVNDFQKGDIAEGYSVSREKKESFPLTVTSAQKNPTAFYLCASSIGGVEDTGELFFGEGSRLTVL.

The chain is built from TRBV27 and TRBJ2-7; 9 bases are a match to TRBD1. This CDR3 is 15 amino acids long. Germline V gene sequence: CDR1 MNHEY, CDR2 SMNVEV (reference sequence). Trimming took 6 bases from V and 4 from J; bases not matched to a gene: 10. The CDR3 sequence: CASRTRGQGRYEQYF. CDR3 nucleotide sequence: TGTGCCAGCAGGACTAGGGGACAGGGCCGATACGAGCAGTACTTC.

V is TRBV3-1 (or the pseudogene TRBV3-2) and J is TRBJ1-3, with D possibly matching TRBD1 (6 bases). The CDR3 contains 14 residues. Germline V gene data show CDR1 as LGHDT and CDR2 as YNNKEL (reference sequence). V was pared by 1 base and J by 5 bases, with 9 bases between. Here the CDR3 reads CASSQGTGRNTIYF. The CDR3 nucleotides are TGTGCCAGCAGCCAAGGAACAGGGCGAAACACCATATATTTT.

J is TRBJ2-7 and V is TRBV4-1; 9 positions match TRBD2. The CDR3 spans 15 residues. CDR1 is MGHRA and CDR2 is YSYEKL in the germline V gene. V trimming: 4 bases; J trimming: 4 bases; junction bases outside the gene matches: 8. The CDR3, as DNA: TGCGCCAGCAGCCCACATATAGCGGGGGTATACGAGCAGTACTTC. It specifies CASSPHIAGVYEQYF.